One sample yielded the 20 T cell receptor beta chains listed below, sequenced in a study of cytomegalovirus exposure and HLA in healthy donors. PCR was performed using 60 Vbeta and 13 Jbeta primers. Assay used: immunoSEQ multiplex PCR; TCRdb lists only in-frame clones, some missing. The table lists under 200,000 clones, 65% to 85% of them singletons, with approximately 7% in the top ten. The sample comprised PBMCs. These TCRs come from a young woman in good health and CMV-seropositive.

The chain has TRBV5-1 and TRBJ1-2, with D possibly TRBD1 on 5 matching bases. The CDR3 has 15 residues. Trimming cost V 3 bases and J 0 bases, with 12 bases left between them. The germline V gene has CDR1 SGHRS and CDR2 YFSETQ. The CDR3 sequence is CASSWAGGTNYGYTF. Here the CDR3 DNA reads TGCGCCAGCAGCTGGGCGGGGGGTACTAACTATGGCTACACCTTC.

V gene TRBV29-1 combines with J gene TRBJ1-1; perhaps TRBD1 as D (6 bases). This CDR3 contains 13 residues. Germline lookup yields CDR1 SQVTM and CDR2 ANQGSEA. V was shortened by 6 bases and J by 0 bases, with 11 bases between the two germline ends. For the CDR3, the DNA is TGCAGCGTCTCCGGGACACTGAACACTGAAGCTTTCTTT. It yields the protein CSVSGTLNTEAFF.

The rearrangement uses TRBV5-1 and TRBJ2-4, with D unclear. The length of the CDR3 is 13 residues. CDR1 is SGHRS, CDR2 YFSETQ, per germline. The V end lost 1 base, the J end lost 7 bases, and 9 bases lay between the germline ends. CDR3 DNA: TGCGCCAGCAGCTTGTCTCTGCGGAACATTCAGTACTTC. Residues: CASSLSLRNIQYF. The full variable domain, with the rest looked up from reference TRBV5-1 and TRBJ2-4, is KAGVTQTPRYLIKTRGQQVTLSCSPISGHRSVSWYQQTPGQGLQFLFEYFSETQRNKGNFPGRFSGRQFSNSRSEMNVSTLELGDSALYLCASSLSLRNIQYFGAGTRLSVL.

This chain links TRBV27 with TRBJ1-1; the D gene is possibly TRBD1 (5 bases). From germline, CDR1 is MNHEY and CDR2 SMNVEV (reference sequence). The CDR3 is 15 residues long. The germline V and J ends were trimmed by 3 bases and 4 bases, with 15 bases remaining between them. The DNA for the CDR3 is TGTGCCAGCAGTTTTGACACACGGCAGGGCACTGAAGCTTTCTTT. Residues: CASSFDTRQGTEAFF.

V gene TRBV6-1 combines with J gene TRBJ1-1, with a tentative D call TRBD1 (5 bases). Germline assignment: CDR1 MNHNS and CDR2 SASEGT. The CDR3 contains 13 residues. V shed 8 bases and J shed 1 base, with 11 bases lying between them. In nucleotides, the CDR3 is TGTGCCAGCGCCCAGACAGCGAACACTGAAGCTTTCTTT. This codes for CASAQTANTEAFF.

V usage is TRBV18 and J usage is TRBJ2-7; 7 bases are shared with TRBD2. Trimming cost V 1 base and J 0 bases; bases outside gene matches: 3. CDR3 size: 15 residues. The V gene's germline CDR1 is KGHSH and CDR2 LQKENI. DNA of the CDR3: TGTGCCAGCTCACCACAGCGGGGCGGCTCCTACGAGCAGTACTTC. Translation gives CASSPQRGGSYEQYF.

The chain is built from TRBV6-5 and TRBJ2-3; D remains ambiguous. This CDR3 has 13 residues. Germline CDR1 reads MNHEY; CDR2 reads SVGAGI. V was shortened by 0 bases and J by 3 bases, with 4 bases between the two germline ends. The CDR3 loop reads CASSYSLTDTQYF. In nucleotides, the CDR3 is TGTGCCAGCAGTTACTCCTTAACAGATACGCAGTATTTT.

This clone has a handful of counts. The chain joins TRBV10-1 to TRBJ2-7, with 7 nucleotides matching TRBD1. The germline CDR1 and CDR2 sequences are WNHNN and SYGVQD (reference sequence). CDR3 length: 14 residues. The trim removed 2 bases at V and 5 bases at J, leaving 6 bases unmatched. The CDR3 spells CASSEPEQGNEQYF. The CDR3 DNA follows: TGCGCCAGCAGTGAGCCAGAACAGGGGAACGAGCAGTACTTC.

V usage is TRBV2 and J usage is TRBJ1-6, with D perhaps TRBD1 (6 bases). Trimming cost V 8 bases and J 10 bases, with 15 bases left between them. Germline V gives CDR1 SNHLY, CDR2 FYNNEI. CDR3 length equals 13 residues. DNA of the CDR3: TGTGCCAGCTATCAGGGGATCCGATCACCCCTCCACTTT. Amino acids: CASYQGIRSPLHF.

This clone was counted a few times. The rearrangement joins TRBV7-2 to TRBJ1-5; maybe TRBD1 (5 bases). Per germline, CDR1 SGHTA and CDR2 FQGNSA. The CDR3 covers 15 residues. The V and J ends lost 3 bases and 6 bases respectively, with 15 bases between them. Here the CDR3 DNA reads TGTGCCAGCAGCTTGGGAACAGGAACAGGTCAGCCCCAGCATTTT. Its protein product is CASSLGTGTGQPQHF.

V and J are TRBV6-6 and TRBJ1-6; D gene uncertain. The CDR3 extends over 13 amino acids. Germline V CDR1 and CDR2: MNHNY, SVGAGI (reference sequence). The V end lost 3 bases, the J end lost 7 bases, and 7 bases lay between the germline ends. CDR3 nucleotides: TGTGCCAGCAGTTATTCGGGGAATTCACCCCTCCACTTT. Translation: CASSYSGNSPLHF.

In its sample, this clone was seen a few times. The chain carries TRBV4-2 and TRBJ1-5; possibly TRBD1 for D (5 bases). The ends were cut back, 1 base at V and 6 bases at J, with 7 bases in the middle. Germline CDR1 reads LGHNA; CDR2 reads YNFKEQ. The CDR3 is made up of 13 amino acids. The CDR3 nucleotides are TGTGCCAGCAGCCAAGTAAGGGGTCAGCCCCAGCATTTT. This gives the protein CASSQVRGQPQHF.

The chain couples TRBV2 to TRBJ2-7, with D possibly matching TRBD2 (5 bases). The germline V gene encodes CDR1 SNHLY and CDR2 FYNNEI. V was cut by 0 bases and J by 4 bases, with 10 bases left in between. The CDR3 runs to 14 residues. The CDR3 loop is CASSEAGAPYEQYF. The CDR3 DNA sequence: TGTGCCAGCAGTGAAGCGGGAGCTCCTTACGAGCAGTACTTC.

The CDR3: CASSLIREESDEQFF. The CDR3 DNA follows: TGTGCCAGCAGCTTAATCCGGGAAGAGAGCGATGAGCAGTTCTTC. The chain combines TRBV7-8 with TRBJ2-1; perhaps TRBD2 as D (5 bases). The V end lost 2 bases, the J end lost 8 bases, and 16 bases lay between the germline ends. The CDR3 totals 15 residues. CDR1 is SGHVS, CDR2 FQNEAQ, per germline.

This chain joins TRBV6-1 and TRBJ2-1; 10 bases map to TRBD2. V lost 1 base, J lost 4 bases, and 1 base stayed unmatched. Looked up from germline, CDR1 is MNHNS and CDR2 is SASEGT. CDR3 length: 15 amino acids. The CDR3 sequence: CASSEELAGYNEQFF. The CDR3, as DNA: TGTGCCAGCAGTGAAGAACTAGCGGGGTACAATGAGCAGTTCTTC.

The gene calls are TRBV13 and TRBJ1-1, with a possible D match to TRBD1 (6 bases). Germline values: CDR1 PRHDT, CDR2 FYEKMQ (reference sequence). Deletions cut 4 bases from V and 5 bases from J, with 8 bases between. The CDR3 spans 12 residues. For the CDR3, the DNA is TGTGCCAGCAGCTACAGGGTTACTGAAGCTTTCTTT. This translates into CASSYRVTEAFF.

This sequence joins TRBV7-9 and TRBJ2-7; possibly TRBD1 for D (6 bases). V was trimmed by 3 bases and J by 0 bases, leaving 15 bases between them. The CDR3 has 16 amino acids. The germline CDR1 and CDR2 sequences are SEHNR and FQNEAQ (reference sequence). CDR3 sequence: CASSFPGHRPSYEQYF. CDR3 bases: TGTGCCAGCAGCTTTCCGGGACACCGACCCTCCTACGAGCAGTACTTC.

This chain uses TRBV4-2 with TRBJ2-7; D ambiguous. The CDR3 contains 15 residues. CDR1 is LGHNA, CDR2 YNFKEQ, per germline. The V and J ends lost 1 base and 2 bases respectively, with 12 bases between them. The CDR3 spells CASSQVAQVAYEQYF. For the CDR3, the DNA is TGTGCCAGCAGCCAAGTCGCCCAGGTCGCCTACGAGCAGTACTTC.

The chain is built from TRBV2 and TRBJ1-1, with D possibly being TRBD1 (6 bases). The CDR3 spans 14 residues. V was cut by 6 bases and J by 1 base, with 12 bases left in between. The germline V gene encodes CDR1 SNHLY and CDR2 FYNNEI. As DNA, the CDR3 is TGTGCCAGCAGCCTACAAGGGGGGAACACTGAAGCTTTCTTT. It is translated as CASSLQGGNTEAFF.

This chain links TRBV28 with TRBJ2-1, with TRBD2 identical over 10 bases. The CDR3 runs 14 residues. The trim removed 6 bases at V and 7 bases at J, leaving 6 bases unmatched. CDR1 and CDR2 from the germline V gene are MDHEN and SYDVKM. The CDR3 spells CASRTSGERNEQFF. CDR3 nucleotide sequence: TGTGCCAGCAGAACTAGCGGGGAGAGGAATGAGCAGTTCTTC. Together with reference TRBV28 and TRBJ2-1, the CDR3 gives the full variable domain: DVKVTQSSRYLVKRTGEKVFLECVQDMDHENMFWYRQDPGLGLRLIYFSYDVKMKEKGDIPEGYSVSREKKERFSLILESASTNQTSMYLCASRTSGERNEQFFGPGTRLTVL.